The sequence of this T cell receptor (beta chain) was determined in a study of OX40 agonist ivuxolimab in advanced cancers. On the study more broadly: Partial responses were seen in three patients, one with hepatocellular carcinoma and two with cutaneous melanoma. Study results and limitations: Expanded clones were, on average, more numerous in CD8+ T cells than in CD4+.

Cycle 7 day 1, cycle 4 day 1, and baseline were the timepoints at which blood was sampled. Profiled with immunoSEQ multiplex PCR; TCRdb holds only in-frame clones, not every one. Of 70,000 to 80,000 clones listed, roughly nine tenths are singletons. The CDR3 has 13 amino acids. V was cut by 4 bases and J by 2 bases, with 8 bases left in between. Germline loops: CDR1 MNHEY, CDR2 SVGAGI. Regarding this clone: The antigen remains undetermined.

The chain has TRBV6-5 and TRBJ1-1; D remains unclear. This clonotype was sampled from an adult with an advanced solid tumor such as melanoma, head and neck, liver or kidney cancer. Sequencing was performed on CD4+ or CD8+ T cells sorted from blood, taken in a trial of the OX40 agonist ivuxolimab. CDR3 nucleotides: TGTGCCAGCAGTTCGTGGCGAAACACTGAAGCTTTCTTT. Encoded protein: CASSSWRNTEAFF.